The rows below give T cell receptor beta chains drawn from one sample of a study of blood T cell repertoires in COVID-19. Clones were sequenced by immunoSEQ multiplex PCR, and TCRdb holds only the in-frame ones, with some missing. The table records around 200,000 clones, roughly 85% of them present only once. Sequencing was carried out using peripheral blood. The source of these receptors is a woman aged 18-30 years who had recovered from COVID-19. Each CDR3 is given with its conserved first and last residue. D genes are given only for firm matches. Not every row has a clone size; where given, it reads once, few, many or a size class.

cdr3_aa | cdr3_nt | v_call | d_call | clone_size | j_call
CASSTTDISTQPQHF | TGTGCCAGTAGTACAACGGACATCTCGACTCAGCCCCAGCATTTT | TRBV19 | . | . | TRBJ1-5
CASSTTGTANYEQYF | TGTGCCAGCAGCACGACCGGGACAGCAAACTACGAGCAGTACTTC | TRBV13 | TRBD1 | . | TRBJ2-7
CAWSTGSLPANTIYF | TGTGCCTGGAGTACAGGGTCTCTTCCCGCGAACACCATATATTTT | TRBV30 | . | . | TRBJ1-3
CASSLRSVGGRARETQYF | TGTGCCAGCAGCTTAAGGTCCGTCGGCGGGAGGGCCCGCGAGACCCAGTACTTC | TRBV7-9 | TRBD2 | . | TRBJ2-5
CASNARQFTDTQYF | TGTGCCAGTAACGCCAGACAATTCACAGATACGCAGTATTTT | TRBV19 | . | . | TRBJ2-3
CASSPPADSSVAFF | TGTGCCAGCTCACCACCGGCGGACAGTTCAGTCGCTTTCTTT | TRBV18 | . | . | TRBJ1-1
CASSFTGAYEQYF | TGTGCCAGCAGCTTTACAGGGGCCTACGAGCAGTACTTC | TRBV7-2 | TRBD1 | . | TRBJ2-7
CASSALGRESSYEQYF | TGTGCCAGCAGTGCCCTAGGGCGGGAAAGCTCCTACGAGCAGTACTTC | TRBV27 | . | . | TRBJ2-7
CASSFPAEAGGPSGELFF | TGTGCCAGCAGCTTTCCAGCCGAAGCGGGAGGGCCGAGCGGGGAGCTGTTTTTT | TRBV7-2 | TRBD2 | once | TRBJ2-2
CASSLGQGSYNEQFF | TGTGCCAGCAGCCTTGGACAGGGCTCCTACAATGAGCAGTTCTTC | TRBV13 | TRBD1 | . | TRBJ2-1
CASSSQTSAKAKNIQYF | TGTGCCAGCAGCTCCCAGACTAGCGCGAAAGCCAAAAACATTCAGTACTTC | TRBV11-2 | TRBD2 | . | TRBJ2-4
CASRRLVVNSGELFF | TGTGCCAGCAGGAGACTAGTTGTCAATTCCGGGGAGCTGTTTTTT | TRBV6-6 | . | . | TRBJ2-2
CASSYPGTSGSSDTQYF | TGTGCCAGCAGTTACCCCGGGACTAGCGGGAGCTCAGATACGCAGTATTTT | TRBV6-2/TRBV6-3 | TRBD2 | few | TRBJ2-3
CASSPSGSYEQYF | TGCGCCAGCAGCCCTAGCGGGAGCTACGAGCAGTACTTC | TRBV4-3 | TRBD2 | . | TRBJ2-7
CASSLEGGLARTYYEQYF | TGTGCCAGCAGCTTAGAGGGTGGACTAGCGAGAACCTACTACGAGCAGTACTTC | TRBV7-2 | TRBD2 | few | TRBJ2-7
CASSLAGEADTQYF | TGTGCCAGCAGCTTGGCGGGAGAAGCAGATACGCAGTATTTT | TRBV7-2 | TRBD2 | once | TRBJ2-3
CASSEPSGSLHEQYF | TGCGCCAGCAGTGAGCCGTCGGGTTCCCTCCACGAGCAGTACTTC | TRBV10-1 | . | . | TRBJ2-7
CASSLAGREGEKLFF | TGCGCCAGCAGCTTGGCTGGCAGGGAGGGTGAAAAACTGTTTTTT | TRBV5-1 | . | once | TRBJ1-4
CASSPRIAVLNEQFF | TGTGCCAGCAGCCCCAGGATAGCGGTTCTCAATGAGCAGTTCTTC | TRBV3-1/TRBV3-2 | . | . | TRBJ2-1
CASSPGTGGNQPQHF | TGTGCCAGCTCACCGGGGACAGGGGGCAATCAGCCCCAGCATTTT | TRBV18 | TRBD1 | . | TRBJ1-5
CASSEDRSSTDTQYF | TGTGCCAGCAGCGAGGACAGGTCATCCACAGATACGCAGTATTTT | TRBV11-3 | TRBD1 | few | TRBJ2-3
CAIRGLLNTEAFF | TGTGCCATCAGGGGGCTATTGAACACTGAAGCTTTCTTT | TRBV10-3 | . | . | TRBJ1-1
CASSAPTREIAYEQYF | TGTGCCAGCAGCGCCCCTACGAGGGAGATCGCCTACGAGCAGTACTTC | TRBV5-5 | . | . | TRBJ2-7
CASSHPGTSRRNIQYF | TGTGCCAGCAGTCATCCCGGGACTAGCCGGAGGAACATTCAGTACTTC | TRBV28 | TRBD2 | once | TRBJ2-4
CASSLGTGTYEQYF | TGTGCCAGCAGCTTGGGGACAGGGACCTACGAGCAGTACTTC | TRBV13 | TRBD1 | . | TRBJ2-7
CASSPRLEDTSYNEQFF | TGTGCCAGCTCACCACGCCTAGAGGATACCTCCTACAATGAGCAGTTCTTC | TRBV18 | . | once | TRBJ2-1
CASSDRTQGNYGYTF | TGTGCCAGCAGTGACCGCACTCAGGGAAACTATGGCTACACCTTC | TRBV25-1 | . | . | TRBJ1-2
CASSFYPGDEQYF | TGTGCCAGCAGCTTTTACCCGGGGGACGAGCAGTACTTC | TRBV11-3 | . | . | TRBJ2-7
CASSLSRSGNEQFF | TGTGCCAGCAGCTTGTCTAGATCTGGCAATGAGCAGTTCTTC | TRBV7-3 | . | . | TRBJ2-1
CASSLGGRTGLNTIYF | TGTGCCAGCAGCTTAGGAGGTCGTACTGGGTTAAACACCATATATTTT | TRBV5-6 | . | once | TRBJ1-3
CAIRGRGLTGELFF | TGTGCCATCAGGGGCAGGGGGTTAACCGGGGAGCTGTTTTTT | TRBV10-3 | TRBD1 | . | TRBJ2-2
CASSPDRFNNEQFF | TGTGCCAGCAGTCCGGACAGATTCAACAATGAGCAGTTCTTC | TRBV27 | . | . | TRBJ2-1
CASSLGEGSSGNTIYF | TGTGCCAGCAGCTTGGGGGAGGGCAGCTCTGGAAACACCATATATTTT | TRBV5-6 | . | . | TRBJ1-3
CASSLVPPGEQYF | TGTGCCAGCAGTTTAGTCCCCCCGGGGGAGCAGTACTTC | TRBV27 | . | . | TRBJ2-7
CASSQVHNFLTYEQYF | TGCGCCAGCAGCCAAGTTCACAATTTCCTCACCTACGAGCAGTACTTC | TRBV4-1 | . | . | TRBJ2-7
CASSLGAGVAGNTIYF | TGTGCCAGCAGCTTAGGGGCGGGGGTTGCTGGAAACACCATATATTTT | TRBV7-8 | . | . | TRBJ1-3
CAISDGLAGDEQYF | TGTGCCATCAGTGATGGACTAGCGGGAGACGAGCAGTACTTC | TRBV10-3 | TRBD2 | . | TRBJ2-7
CASSPGVLAQETQYF | TGTGCCAGCAGCCCAGGGGTTCTGGCACAAGAGACCCAGTACTTC | TRBV9 | . | . | TRBJ2-5
CASRMTGGTEAFF | TGTGCCAGCCGGATGACAGGGGGGACTGAAGCTTTCTTT | TRBV12-3/TRBV12-4 | TRBD1 | . | TRBJ1-1
CASSIRDRGHNEQFF | TGTGCCAGTAGTATCCGGGACAGGGGCCACAATGAGCAGTTCTTC | TRBV19 | TRBD1 | . | TRBJ2-1
CATVPGGGKDYGYTF | TGTGCCACCGTTCCCGGTGGGGGGAAAGACTATGGCTACACCTTC | TRBV15 | . | once | TRBJ1-2
CASSSPDRGVYEQYF | TGTGCCAGCAGTTCCCCAGACAGGGGGGTCTACGAGCAGTACTTC | TRBV6-2/TRBV6-3 | TRBD1 | . | TRBJ2-7
CASSPPQGAYNEQFF | TGTGCCAGCTCACCACCACAGGGGGCGTACAATGAGCAGTTCTTC | TRBV18 | TRBD1 | . | TRBJ2-1
CASSPSGGDTQYF | TGTGCCAGCAGCCCATCGGGGGGAGATACGCAGTATTTT | TRBV7-3 | TRBD2 | . | TRBJ2-3
CASSVGTNTEAFF | TGTGCCAGCAGCGTAGGCACTAACACTGAAGCTTTCTTT | TRBV9 | . | . | TRBJ1-1
CAWRRTSRQVGETQYF | TGTGCCTGGAGGCGGACTAGCCGACAGGTGGGAGAGACCCAGTACTTC | TRBV30 | TRBD2 | . | TRBJ2-5
CASSIRHTGARGQPQHF | TGTGCCAGTAGTATTAGGCACACAGGGGCTCGGGGTCAGCCCCAGCATTTT | TRBV19 | TRBD1 | . | TRBJ1-5
CASSTRGRNTEAFF | TGTGCCAGTAGTACCAGGGGTCGTAACACTGAAGCTTTCTTT | TRBV3-1/TRBV3-2 | . | . | TRBJ1-1
CASSDTGTKNIQYF | TGTGCCAGCAGTGACACAGGGACCAAAAACATTCAGTACTTC | TRBV2 | . | once | TRBJ2-4
CASSLNREETQYF | TGTGCCAGCAGCTTAAACAGGGAAGAGACCCAGTACTTC | TRBV7-3 | . | . | TRBJ2-5
CASSHAAGSLSYEQYF | TGTGCCAGCAGCCACGCCGCGGGGTCCCTCTCCTACGAGCAGTACTTC | TRBV14 | . | . | TRBJ2-7
CASSTKDSYEQYF | TGTGCCAGTAGTACTAAAGACTCCTACGAGCAGTACTTC | TRBV19 | . | . | TRBJ2-7
CASSRGQGGTDTQYF | TGTGCCAGCAGCCGCGGACAGGGCGGCACAGATACGCAGTATTTT | TRBV6-5 | TRBD1 | . | TRBJ2-3
CASSQAAGWTTEAFF | TGTGCCAGCAGCCAAGCGGCAGGGTGGACCACTGAAGCTTTCTTT | TRBV4-2 | . | . | TRBJ1-1